These 19 T cell receptor beta chains originate from one sample sequenced in a study of blood T cells in healthy people across ages. PCR was performed a second time for about 7 to 12 cycles using a sample-barcoded 5' primer and a J-beta primer mix. MiXCR, applied by TCRdb to the 5' RACE reads, yields one record per CDR3 protein. The data show about 1.4 million distinct CDR3 sequences, with 59% seen just once and more than 6% held by the top ten. Sample: blood. All receptors come from a young man in good health.

This sequence joins TRBV5-1 and TRBJ2-7; TRBD2 is a possible D gene (5 bases). The germline V and J ends were trimmed by 4 bases and 0 bases, with 14 bases remaining between them. The germline CDR1 and CDR2 sequences are SGHRS and YFSETQ. The CDR3 is 15 residues long. The CDR3 protein is CASSPGLINSYEQYF. CDR3 bases: TGCGCCAGCAGCCCAGGACTCATCAACTCCTACGAGCAGTACTTC.

V and J are TRBV5-1 and TRBJ1-1; 7 positions agree with TRBD1. Losses at the gene ends were 4 bases for V and 1 base for J; bases not matched to a gene: 4. The germline CDR1 and CDR2 sequences are SGHRS and YFSETQ. This CDR3 has 14 residues. CDR3 DNA sequence: TGCGCCAGCAGCGAACAGGGGCCGAACACTGAAGCTTTCTTT. This encodes CASSEQGPNTEAFF.

This clonotype was recorded a few times. The chain combines TRBV10-3 with TRBJ2-3; D remains unclear. V dropped 2 bases and J dropped 0 bases, with 9 bases sitting between them. There are 15 residues in the CDR3. Per the germline V gene, CDR1 is ENHRY and CDR2 is SYGVKD. CDR3 bases: TGTGCCATCAGTGAGAACGACCCAAGCACAGATACGCAGTATTTT. It codes for CAISENDPSTDTQYF.

The chain has TRBV27 and TRBJ1-5; D unclear. V lost 3 bases and J 5 bases, leaving 8 bases between the germline ends. The CDR3 loop spans 13 amino acids. Germline V gives CDR1 MNHEY, CDR2 SMNVEV (reference sequence). The CDR3 DNA reads TGTGCCAGCAGTTTTGGAGACGATCAGCCCCAGCATTTT. Protein: CASSFGDDQPQHF.

This chain connects TRBV25-1 to TRBJ1-4; D possibly corresponds to TRBD1 (5 bases). Germline CDR1 is MGHDK and CDR2 is SYGVNS. V shed 0 bases and J shed 8 bases, with 13 bases lying between them. This CDR3 has 15 residues. CDR3: CASSEYSRVREKLFF. For the CDR3, the DNA is TGTGCCAGCAGTGAATATAGCAGGGTACGGGAAAAACTGTTTTTT.

For the CDR3, the DNA is TGCAGTGCGACCCCCAGGGGGGTTAGCAATCAGCCCCAGCATTTT. It translates to CSATPRGVSNQPQHF. The chain joins TRBV20-1 to TRBJ1-5; 7 nucleotides line up with TRBD1. Trimming cost V 6 bases and J 0 bases; bases outside gene matches: 8. Germline CDR1 is DFQATT and CDR2 is SNEGSKA (reference sequence). This CDR3 has 15 amino acids.

In this sample, this clonotype turned up a few times. The chain uses TRBV4-1 and TRBJ1-4; possibly TRBD1 for D (6 bases). The length of the CDR3 is 16 residues. Germline-derived CDR1 and CDR2 are MGHRA and YSYEKL. The V and J ends lost 1 base and 7 bases respectively, with 16 bases between them. The CDR3 DNA is TGCGCCAGCAGCCAAGCCTCAGGGGCAGGTTTTGAAAAACTGTTTTTT. Its translation: CASSQASGAGFEKLFF.

This sequence joins TRBV6-5 and TRBJ2-3; D not resolved. Germline V lookup: CDR1 MNHEY, CDR2 SVGAGI. V lost 8 bases and J lost 4, with 16 bases in between. The CDR3 length is 14 residues. This CDR3 is CASSRPGIPDTQYF. In nucleotides, the CDR3 is TGTGCCAGCTCAAGGCCGGGCATCCCAGATACGCAGTATTTT.

V usage is TRBV29-1 and J usage is TRBJ1-1; D remains ambiguous. Trimming left V 1 base short and J 1 base short, with 7 bases between. Per the germline V gene, CDR1 is SQVTM and CDR2 is ANQGSEA. The CDR3 sequence is 13 residues long. CDR3 sequence reads: CSVEGAANTEAFF. DNA of the CDR3: TGCAGCGTTGAAGGGGCAGCGAACACTGAAGCTTTCTTT.

This clonotype was observed a single time. The V and J genes are TRBV4-1 and TRBJ2-1, with 7 bases identical to TRBD1. This CDR3 has 13 amino acids. Germline-derived CDR1 and CDR2 are MGHRA and YSYEKL. V shed 4 bases, J shed 8 bases, and the junction held 5 bases outside the gene matches. CDR3 nucleotides: TGCGCCAGCAGCCGAGACAGGGTCGATGAGCAGTTCTTC. Amino acid sequence: CASSRDRVDEQFF.

This sequence joins TRBV7-9 and TRBJ2-7, with 8 bases that match TRBD2. CDR3 size: 15 residues. V dropped 6 bases and J dropped 3; count of bases not matched to a gene: 10. The germline CDR1 and CDR2 sequences are SEHNR and FQNEAQ (reference sequence). DNA of the CDR3: TGTGCCAGCAGTAATCCGACTAGCGCCGGCTACGAGCAGTACTTC. This translates into CASSNPTSAGYEQYF.

The chain combines TRBV30 with TRBJ1-2, with a tentative D call TRBD1 (6 bases). Trimming pared 2 bases from V and 4 bases from J, leaving 14 bases between. Germline-derived CDR1 and CDR2 are GTSNPN and SVGIG (reference sequence). This CDR3 has 14 amino acids. The CDR3 DNA sequence: TGTGCCTGGAGTCCGACGAGGGGGGCCTATGGCTACACCTTC. Translation: CAWSPTRGAYGYTF. The whole variable domain, remainder taken from reference TRBV30 and TRBJ1-2, is SQTIHQWPATLVQPVGSPLSLECTVEGTSNPNLYWYRQAAGRGLQLLFYSVGIGQISSEVPQNLSASRPQDRQFILSSKKLLLSDSGFYLCAWSPTRGAYGYTFGSGTRLTVV.

The gene calls are TRBV20-1 and TRBJ1-4; D unclear. The CDR3 runs to 16 residues. Trimming shortened V by 3 bases and J by 0 bases, and 14 bases separated the two germline ends. The germline V gene has CDR1 DFQATT and CDR2 SNEGSKA (reference sequence). CDR3 coding DNA: TGCAGTGCTAGGCGGGCAGAATACCCAACTAATGAAAAACTGTTTTTT. The encoded protein is CSARRAEYPTNEKLFF.

The chain has TRBV4-2 and TRBJ2-7; no clear D gene. Germline lookup yields CDR1 LGHNA and CDR2 YNFKEQ. Trimming removed 4 bases from V and 5 bases from J, with 21 bases in between. The CDR3 sequence is 16 residues long. CDR3 amino acids: CASSPSPGSLEDEQYF. CDR3 nucleotide sequence: TGTGCCAGCAGCCCGAGCCCCGGATCCCTAGAGGACGAGCAGTACTTC.

This clonotype was counted a few times. V is TRBV28 and J is TRBJ2-5; TRBD1 matches at 9 bases. This CDR3 region has 14 residues. V lost 2 bases to trimming and J lost 5 bases; unmatched junction nucleotides: 3. Germline V gene data show CDR1 as MDHEN and CDR2 as SYDVKM. As DNA, the CDR3 is TGTGCCAGCAGTTTAGACAGGGGGTGGGAGACCCAGTACTTC. Its translation is CASSLDRGWETQYF. Looking up the rest from reference TRBV28 and TRBJ2-5 gives the full variable domain: DVKVTQSSRYLVKRTGEKVFLECVQDMDHENMFWYRQDPGLGLRLIYFSYDVKMKEKGDIPEGYSVSREKKERFSLILESASTNQTSMYLCASSLDRGWETQYFGPGTRLLVL.

The gene calls are TRBV9 and TRBJ2-1, with TRBD1 as a possible D gene (6 bases). Per the germline V gene, CDR1 is SGDLS and CDR2 is YYNGEE. This CDR3 is built from 16 residues. The germline V and J ends were trimmed by 4 bases and 8 bases, with 22 bases remaining between them. The CDR3 is CASSPRTAAQGHEQFF. As DNA, the CDR3 is TGTGCCAGCAGCCCCAGGACAGCGGCTCAAGGCCATGAGCAGTTCTTC.

This rearrangement joins TRBV7-9 to TRBJ2-5; 8 nucleotides align to TRBD2. This CDR3 is 15 amino acids long. J lost 4 bases, V lost 8 bases, and 12 bases had no gene match. The germline V gene encodes CDR1 SEHNR and CDR2 FQNEAQ (reference sequence). Written as DNA, the CDR3 is TGTGCCAGCGCGGGGGCAGCGGGGGCCGTAGAGACCCAGTACTTC. Translation: CASAGAAGAVETQYF.

V is TRBV12-3 or TRBV12-4 and J is TRBJ2-4; D not certain. The closer fit of TRBJ2-7 to the DNA end suggests the J call may be wrong. The CDR3 has 15 residues. The CDR3 DNA is TGTGCCAGCAGTTTCATTGTCAGAACCTCTCACGAGCAGTACTTC. Translation: CASSFIVRTSHEQYF.

The count of this clonotype is one. V and J are TRBV20-1 and TRBJ2-3, with TRBD2 identical over 12 bases. The trim removed 2 bases at V and 4 bases at J, leaving 10 bases unmatched. The CDR3 has 17 residues. Looked up from germline, CDR1 is DFQATT and CDR2 is SNEGSKA (reference sequence). Here the CDR3 reads CSARSSGRARGPDTQYF. The CDR3 DNA reads as TGCAGTGCTAGATCTAGCGGGAGGGCTCGGGGACCAGATACGCAGTATTTT.